Each of the 25 T cell receptor beta chains below was sequenced from the same sample in a study of identical twins. TCRdb processed the 5' RACE reads anew with MiXCR; each CDR3 protein has one entry. The table lists some 570,000 distinct CDR3 sequences, approximately 20% of them singletons. These same data were also listed under a study on yellow fever vaccine responses in identical twins.

Sequencing was carried out using CD4+ T cells sorted from blood. These receptors were obtained from a woman between 18 and 29 years old in good health.

The CDR3 protein is CASSLQDRAYEQYF. The DNA for the CDR3 is TGTGCCAGCAGCTTACAAGACAGAGCCTACGAGCAGTACTTC. The chain employs TRBV7-2 and TRBJ2-7, with D perhaps matching TRBD1 (5 bases). This CDR3 has 14 amino acids. The ends were cut back, 2 bases at V and 2 bases at J, with 10 bases in the middle. CDR1 SGHTA and CDR2 FQGNSA come from the germline V gene. The variable domain in full, completed from reference TRBV7-2 and TRBJ2-7, reads GAGVSQSPSNKVTEKGKDVELRCDPISGHTALYWYRQSLGQGLEFLIYFQGNSAPDKSGLPSDRFSAERTGGSVSTLTIQRTQQEDSAVYLCASSLQDRAYEQYFGPGTRLTVT.

In its sample, this clonotype was seen many times. The chain combines TRBV7-2 with TRBJ1-2; no clear D gene. The V end lost 0 bases, the J end lost 2 bases, and 10 bases lay between the germline ends. Germline CDR1 SGHTA, CDR2 FQGNSA. The CDR3 sequence is 15 residues long. The CDR3 region has the DNA TGTGCCAGCAGCTTAGCGGCGGCGGTAAACTATGGCTACACCTTC. This gives the protein CASSLAAAVNYGYTF.

The genes are TRBV18 and TRBJ2-5; no clear D gene. Germline CDR1 and CDR2: KGHSH and LQKENI. This CDR3 is 15 amino acids long. V was trimmed by 3 bases and J by 5 bases, leaving 16 bases between them. The CDR3 DNA sequence: TGTGCCAGCTCACCGGTGGCCCCGATGGGGGAGACCCAGTACTTC. The encoded protein is CASSPVAPMGETQYF.

V is TRBV3-1 and J is TRBJ2-3, with TRBD2 matching 8 bases. CDR3 size: 15 residues. Germline CDR1 reads LGHDT; CDR2 reads YNNKEL (reference sequence). With V trimmed by 5 bases and J by 6 bases, 10 bases remained unmatched. The chain's CDR3 is CASSGTRSAYDTQYF. CDR3 in DNA: TGTGCCAGCAGCGGGACTAGATCGGCTTATGATACGCAGTATTTT.

V gene TRBV20-1 combines with J gene TRBJ2-1; perhaps D is TRBD1 or TRBD2 (5 bases each). With 0 bases removed from V and 8 bases from J, the gap between germline ends came to 23 bases. CDR1 DFQATT and CDR2 SNEGSKA come from the germline V gene (reference sequence). The CDR3 spans 17 residues. The CDR3 reads CSARDRGGQGPRDEQFF. In DNA form, the CDR3 reads TGCAGTGCTAGAGATCGGGGCGGTCAGGGACCTCGTGATGAGCAGTTCTTC.

The rearrangement uses TRBV28 and TRBJ2-5, with 11 bases identical to TRBD2. Germline values: CDR1 MDHEN, CDR2 SYDVKM. J lost 1 base, V lost 6 bases, and 7 bases had no gene match. The CDR3 runs to 16 residues. The DNA of the CDR3 is TGTGCCAGCAGCACAGTACTAGCGGGGGTCCAAGAGACCCAGTACTTC. It is translated as CASSTVLAGVQETQYF.

The V and J genes are TRBV7-2 and TRBJ2-3; 10 bases line up with TRBD2. After removal of 1 base from V and 3 bases from J, the junction contained 7 bases not matched to a gene. The CDR3 extends over 17 amino acids. The germline CDR1 and CDR2 sequences are SGHTA and FQGNSA. The CDR3 here is CASSLVALAGSTDTQYF. CDR3 coding DNA: TGTGCCAGCAGCTTAGTCGCACTAGCGGGGAGTACAGATACGCAGTATTTT.

The chain is built from TRBV15 and TRBJ1-5; 9 bases align to TRBD1. The CDR3 is 16 residues long. Trimming took 3 bases from V and 3 from J; bases not matched to a gene: 6. Per the germline V gene, CDR1 is LNHNV and CDR2 is YYDKDF (reference sequence). The chain's CDR3 is CATSSGTGLFNQPQHF. CDR3 coding DNA: TGTGCCACCAGCAGCGGGACAGGGCTTTTCAATCAGCCCCAGCATTTT.

This chain connects TRBV10-3 to TRBJ1-6; 7 nucleotides agree with TRBD1. V dropped 8 bases and J dropped 4; count of bases not matched to a gene: 5. The CDR3 is 14 residues long. Germline assignment: CDR1 ENHRY and CDR2 SYGVKD. This CDR3 reads CAIGTGQYNSPLHF. The DNA for the CDR3 is TGTGCCATCGGGACGGGACAGTATAATTCACCCCTCCACTTT.

In DNA form, the CDR3 reads TGTGCCAGCAGTACCGATCACGGAAACATTCAGTACTTC. Protein product: CASSTDHGNIQYF. The chain employs TRBV6-2 or TRBV6-3 and TRBJ2-4; no firm D call. The CDR3 contains 13 residues. V lost 5 bases, J lost 6 bases, and 11 bases lay in between. Germline V gene data show CDR1 as MNHEY and CDR2 as SVGEGT.

This chain connects TRBV4-2 to TRBJ2-3; 8 nucleotides match TRBD2. This CDR3 is built from 15 residues. In germline, CDR1 is LGHNA, CDR2 YNFKEQ. J gave up 4 bases and V 1 base, and 4 bases lay outside the gene matches. The CDR3 DNA sequence: TGTGCCAGCAGCCAAGCGGGAGGGCCTGCAGATACGCAGTATTTT. The encoded protein is CASSQAGGPADTQYF.

This chain links TRBV5-6 with TRBJ2-3, with a tentative D call TRBD2 (6 bases). CDR3 size: 16 residues. The germline V gene has CDR1 SGHDT and CDR2 YYEEEE. V dropped 4 bases and J dropped 2 bases, with 17 bases sitting between them. CDR3 region: CASSPRSGVNTDTQYF. The CDR3 DNA sequence: TGTGCCAGCAGCCCACGTAGCGGTGTCAACACAGATACGCAGTATTTT.

The gene calls are TRBV5-1 and TRBJ2-7; 7 nucleotides agree with TRBD1. The CDR3 spans 15 residues. The trim removed 0 bases at V and 0 bases at J, leaving 3 bases unmatched. CDR1 and CDR2 from the germline V gene are SGHRS and YFSETQ. Written as DNA, the CDR3 is TGCGCCAGCAGCTTGGGGGACAGCAACTCCTACGAGCAGTACTTC. Its protein is CASSLGDSNSYEQYF.

The rearrangement joins TRBV27 to TRBJ2-7; D may be TRBD2 (7 bases). Trimming took 5 bases from V and 6 from J, leaving 14 bases between them. The CDR3 is 13 amino acids. Germline V gene data show CDR1 as MNHEY and CDR2 as SMNVEV (reference sequence). CDR3 loop: CASSPQGRAEQYF. The CDR3 DNA reads TGTGCCAGCAGTCCCCAGGGGAGGGCCGAGCAGTACTTC.

V is TRBV4-2 and J is TRBJ2-7, with 8 bases identical to TRBD2. The germline V gene encodes CDR1 LGHNA and CDR2 YNFKEQ. This CDR3 comprises 15 residues. The ends lost 4 bases at V and 0 bases at J; junction bases unmatched: 5. The CDR3 DNA is TGTGCCAGCAGCCGTATGACTAGCGACTCCTACGAGCAGTACTTC. It specifies CASSRMTSDSYEQYF.

V and J are TRBV7-9 and TRBJ2-7, with D perhaps TRBD2 (6 bases). V shed 4 bases and J shed 4 bases, with 20 bases lying between them. This CDR3 has 16 residues. Germline assignment: CDR1 SEHNR and CDR2 FQNEAQ (reference sequence). CDR3 bases: TGTGCCAGCAGCTCGGGCTCCGGGACTGATCTATACGAGCAGTACTTC. Translated, it gives CASSSGSGTDLYEQYF.

This clonotype was observed a handful of times. The J gene is TRBJ2-7, the V gene TRBV10-3; unclear D gene. V was shortened by 2 bases and J by 4 bases, with 12 bases between the two germline ends. This CDR3 comprises 14 residues. Germline V gene sequence: CDR1 ENHRY, CDR2 SYGVKD. CDR3: CAISERELQYEQYF. The CDR3 DNA reads as TGTGCCATCAGTGAGAGGGAACTTCAGTACGAGCAGTACTTC.

The CDR3 reads CASSPRGQTDTQYF. CDR3 DNA: TGTGCCAGCTCACCAAGGGGGCAGACAGATACGCAGTATTTT. The chain uses TRBV18 and TRBJ2-3, with TRBD1 matching over 7 bases. The CDR3 runs 14 residues. The trim removed 2 bases at V and 3 bases at J, leaving 2 bases unmatched. Germline-derived CDR1 and CDR2 are KGHSH and LQKENI.

The chain employs TRBV11-2 and TRBJ2-7; D is tentatively TRBD1 or TRBD2 (6 bases each). CDR3 length: 14 residues. Germline V gene lookup returns CDR1 SGHAT and CDR2 FQNNGV. Trimming stripped 5 bases from V and 5 bases from J, with 16 bases between. The CDR3 here is CASSPGGGVNEQYF. The CDR3 coding sequence is TGTGCCAGCAGCCCAGGAGGGGGAGTTAACGAGCAGTACTTC. Full variable domain (missing parts from reference TRBV11-2 and TRBJ2-7): EAGVAQSPRYKIIEKRQSVAFWCNPISGHATLYWYQQILGQGPKLLIQFQNNGVVDDSQLPKDRFSAERLKGVDSTLKIQPAKLEDSAVYLCASSPGGGVNEQYFGPGTRLTVT.

This clonotype was picked up a small number of times. This chain joins TRBV25-1 and TRBJ2-1, with 15 bases matching TRBD2. The CDR3 has 19 amino acids. CDR1 and CDR2 from the germline V gene are MGHDK and SYGVNS. V shed 7 bases, J shed 5 bases, and the junction held 15 bases outside the gene matches. CDR3 protein: CASTWTGAGTSGRNNEQFF. In DNA form, the CDR3 reads TGTGCCAGCACTTGGACAGGAGCCGGGACTAGCGGGAGGAACAATGAGCAGTTCTTC.

This rearrangement joins TRBV5-1 to TRBJ2-3; TRBD1 matches 7 bases. V lost 0 bases to trimming and J lost 0 bases; unmatched junction nucleotides: 4. This CDR3 has 16 residues. CDR1 and CDR2 (germline): SGHRS, YFSETQ. CDR3: CASSLGQGTSTDTQYF. In nucleotides, the CDR3 is TGCGCCAGCAGCTTGGGACAGGGAACTAGCACAGATACGCAGTATTTT.

This clonotype appeared a few times. J is TRBJ2-5 and V is TRBV9; D possibly matches TRBD1 or TRBD2 (5 bases each). Germline V gene sequence: CDR1 SGDLS, CDR2 YYNGEE. This CDR3 spans 14 amino acids. V was trimmed by 4 bases and J by 3 bases, leaving 13 bases between them. CDR3 protein: CASSTRGVEETQYF. DNA for the CDR3: TGTGCCAGCAGCACTCGAGGGGTCGAAGAGACCCAGTACTTC.

This clonotype has a handful of counts. The V and J genes are TRBV3-1 and TRBJ2-3, with D possibly TRBD2 on 6 matching bases. The CDR3 sequence is 16 residues long. Per the germline V gene, CDR1 is LGHDT and CDR2 is YNNKEL (reference sequence). Trimming cost V 0 bases and J 0 bases, with 10 bases left between them. The CDR3 here is CASSQDRGLSTDTQYF. The CDR3 bases are TGTGCCAGCAGCCAAGATCGGGGACTCAGCACAGATACGCAGTATTTT.

Only one count was recorded for this clonotype. V gene TRBV28 combines with J gene TRBJ2-1, with TRBD2 identical over 10 bases. The germline V gene has CDR1 MDHEN and CDR2 SYDVKM. This CDR3 region has 16 residues. V trimming: 5 bases; J trimming: 5 bases; junction bases outside the gene matches: 9. As DNA, the CDR3 is TGTGCCAGCAGTCTCTCCGGGACTAGCGCAGACAATGAGCAGTTCTTC. Translated: CASSLSGTSADNEQFF.

V and J are TRBV7-2 and TRBJ2-4; a possible D gene is TRBD1 (5 bases). Germline V gene data show CDR1 as SGHTA and CDR2 as FQGNSA. CDR3 length: 15 residues. V shed 1 base and J shed 8 bases, with 15 bases lying between them. CDR3 nucleotide sequence: TGTGCCAGCAGCTTAGAGGCGCAGGGAAGGGACATTCAGTACTTC. It specifies CASSLEAQGRDIQYF.